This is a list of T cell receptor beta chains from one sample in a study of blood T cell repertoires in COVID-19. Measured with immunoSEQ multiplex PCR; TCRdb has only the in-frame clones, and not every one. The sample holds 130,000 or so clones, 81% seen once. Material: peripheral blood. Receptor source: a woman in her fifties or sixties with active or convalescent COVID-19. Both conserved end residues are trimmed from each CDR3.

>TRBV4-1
ASSQDINREKAF
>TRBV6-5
ASNNQETQY
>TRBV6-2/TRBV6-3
ASSILAGGFQETQY
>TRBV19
ASSAVGGDEQF
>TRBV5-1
ASSPGTSGGTDTQY
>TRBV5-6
ASRIISDLRGETQY
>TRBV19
ASSIDSSMNTEAF
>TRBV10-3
ATLGGSAAYEQY
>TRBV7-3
ASRRQPDAEAF
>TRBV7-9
ASSLDREKI
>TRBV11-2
ASSLWGRGEETQY
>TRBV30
AWGGGRTYSGNTIY
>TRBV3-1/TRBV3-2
ASSQVPSGGNTGELF
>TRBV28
ASSSLFTSGSGNEQF
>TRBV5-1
ASSPEGRGDYGYT
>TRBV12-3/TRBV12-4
ASQRQNTEAF
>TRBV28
ASSDGEIYNEQF
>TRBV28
ASSTTTGGEAF
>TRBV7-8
ASSPRTDYSNQPQH
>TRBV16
ASSQLVTGDGYT
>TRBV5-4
ASSLGAGFGANVLT
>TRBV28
ASSRSYGYT
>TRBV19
ASSTFSNGGYT
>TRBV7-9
AAGVTDTSQETQY
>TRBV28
ASSPGHPSNQPQH
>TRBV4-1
ASSPVKGQGSNQPQH
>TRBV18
ASSPETGAEETQY
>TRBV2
ASSGVRQGEAF
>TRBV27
ASSLSSGNYGYT
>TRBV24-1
ATRAGPNTGELF
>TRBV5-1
ASTQGSGGETQY
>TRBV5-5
ASSLDSYSNQPQH
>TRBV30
AWSGASGRYEQY
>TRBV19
ASNRGREETQY
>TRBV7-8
ASSLQRTGEGNTIY
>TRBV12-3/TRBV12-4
ASNADRYNEQF
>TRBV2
ASETGLGGNEQF
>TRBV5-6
ASSLRRLAGTTDTQY
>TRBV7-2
ASSLASGAQETQY
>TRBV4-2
ASRQQPGQGSAEAF
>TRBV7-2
ASSFVWTSTDTQY
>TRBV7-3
ASSLKGLAGGHEQF
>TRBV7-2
ASSSDRVGRAF
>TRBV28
ASSLAGSAYEQY
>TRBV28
ASSRDRVGGE
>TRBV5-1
ASSLAGGEAF
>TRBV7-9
ASSLGLKPTDTQY
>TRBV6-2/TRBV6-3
ASSLTRSTGELF
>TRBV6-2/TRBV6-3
ASSQVTGVKAF
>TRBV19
ASRDRGRGGNQPQH
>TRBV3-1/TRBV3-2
ASSLQDRGRGYT
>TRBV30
AWSVSGHRGLASSYEQY
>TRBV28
ASSLAGVSTDTQY
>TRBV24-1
ATLSGNYGYT
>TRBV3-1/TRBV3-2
ASRLAGGSSEQF
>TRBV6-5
ASAGGFQETQY
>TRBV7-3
ASSLNPTSGYNEQF
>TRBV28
ASSRRQGAYGYT
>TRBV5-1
ASSLTSGNLYNEQF